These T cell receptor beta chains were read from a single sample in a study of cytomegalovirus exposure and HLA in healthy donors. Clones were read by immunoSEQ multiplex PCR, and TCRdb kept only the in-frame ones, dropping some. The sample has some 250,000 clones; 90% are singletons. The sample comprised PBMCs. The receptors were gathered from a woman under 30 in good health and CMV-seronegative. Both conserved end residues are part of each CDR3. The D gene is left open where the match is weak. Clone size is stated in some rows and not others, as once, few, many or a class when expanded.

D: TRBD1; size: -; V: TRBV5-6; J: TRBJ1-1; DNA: TGTGCCAGCAGCTCCGTAACGACAGGGTGGAACACTGAAGCTTTCTTT; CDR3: CASSSVTTGWNTEAFF
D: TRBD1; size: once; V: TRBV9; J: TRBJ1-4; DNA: TGTGCCAGCAGTCATCCGGGACAGGGGGCCGATAATGAAAAACTGTTTTTT; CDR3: CASSHPGQGADNEKLFF
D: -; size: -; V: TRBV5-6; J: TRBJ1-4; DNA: TGTGCCAGCAGCCGGGGTGACAGGAACAATGAAAAACTGTTTTTT; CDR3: CASSRGDRNNEKLFF
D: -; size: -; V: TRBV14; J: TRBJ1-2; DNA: TGTGCCAGCAGCCAAGTCGCGGAATACTATGGCTACACCTTC; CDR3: CASSQVAEYYGYTF
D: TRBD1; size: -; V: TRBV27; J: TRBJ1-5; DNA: TGTGCCAGCAGCAGGGGGGAATCGGGTAATCAGCCCCAGCATTTT; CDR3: CASSRGESGNQPQHF
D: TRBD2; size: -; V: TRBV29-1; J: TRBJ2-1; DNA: TGCAGCGTCCGAGCGGGGGGGCTCTACAATGAGCAGTTCTTC; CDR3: CSVRAGGLYNEQFF
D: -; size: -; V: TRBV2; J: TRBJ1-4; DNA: TGTGCCAGCAACGGTAACAGGGATGAAAAACTGTTTTTT; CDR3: CASNGNRDEKLFF
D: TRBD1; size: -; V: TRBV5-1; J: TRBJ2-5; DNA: TGCGCCAGCAGCTTGGCTAGGACAGGGAGGATCCAAGAGACCCAGTACTTC; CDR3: CASSLARTGRIQETQYF
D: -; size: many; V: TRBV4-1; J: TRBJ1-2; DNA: TGCGCCAGCAGCCAAGATGAGACAGCGAGGTTCTATGGCTACACCTTC; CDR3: CASSQDETARFYGYTF
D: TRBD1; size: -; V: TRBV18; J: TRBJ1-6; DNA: TGTGCCAGCTCACCGGTGGGGGCAGGGGGCGAAGATTCACCCCTCCACTTT; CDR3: CASSPVGAGGEDSPLHF
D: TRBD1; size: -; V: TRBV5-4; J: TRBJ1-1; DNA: TGTGCCAGCAGGAACAGGGGAACGAACACTGAAGCTTTCTTT; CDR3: CASRNRGTNTEAFF
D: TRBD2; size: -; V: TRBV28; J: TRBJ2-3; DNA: TGTGCCAGCAGTTTATCCAGACTAGCGGGCACAGATACGCAGTATTTT; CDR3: CASSLSRLAGTDTQYF
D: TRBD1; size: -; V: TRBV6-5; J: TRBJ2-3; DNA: TGTGCCAGCAGATGGACAGGGGCAGATACGCAGTATTTT; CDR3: CASRWTGADTQYF
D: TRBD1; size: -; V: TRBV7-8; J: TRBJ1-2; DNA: TGTGCCAGCAGCTTAGGTGCGGCAGGGGGACAGTATGGCTACACCTTC; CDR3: CASSLGAAGGQYGYTF
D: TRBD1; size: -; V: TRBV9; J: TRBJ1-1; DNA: TGTGCCAGCAGAGCAGGACAGGGGGCTATCTACTCTGAAGCTTTCTTT; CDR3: CASRAGQGAIYSEAFF
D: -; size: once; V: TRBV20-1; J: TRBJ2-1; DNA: TGCAGTGCTAGCCGGAGGGAGCAGTTCTTC; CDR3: CSASRREQFF
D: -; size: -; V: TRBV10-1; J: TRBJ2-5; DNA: TGCGCCAGCAGCCAGACAGAGCAAGAGACCCAGTACTTC; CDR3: CASSQTEQETQYF
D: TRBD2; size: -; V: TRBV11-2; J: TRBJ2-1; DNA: TGTGCCAGCAGCTTAGCTATGGGACTAGTGAACGTCAATGAGCAGTTCTTC; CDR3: CASSLAMGLVNVNEQFF
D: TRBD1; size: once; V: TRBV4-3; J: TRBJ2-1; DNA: TGCGCCAGCAGCCAAGGACAGGGAGATACCTACAATGAGCAGTTCTTC; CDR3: CASSQGQGDTYNEQFF
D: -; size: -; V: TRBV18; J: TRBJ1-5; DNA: TGTGCCAGCTCACAGGGCCCGGGAGAGCAGCCCCAGCATTTT; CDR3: CASSQGPGEQPQHF
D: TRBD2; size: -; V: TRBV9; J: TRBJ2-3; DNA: TGTGCCAGCAGCGTAGGCGGGGGGACCACAGATACGCAGTATTTT; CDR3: CASSVGGGTTDTQYF
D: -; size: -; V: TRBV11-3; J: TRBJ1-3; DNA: TGTGCCAGCAGCCCGGACGGGAGCTCTGGAAACACCATATATTTT; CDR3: CASSPDGSSGNTIYF
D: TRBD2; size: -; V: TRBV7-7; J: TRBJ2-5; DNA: TGTGCTAGCAGCTTAGCGGCGGGGGGGACCCAGTACTTC; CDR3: CASSLAAGGTQYF
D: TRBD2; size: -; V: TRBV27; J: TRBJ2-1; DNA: TGTGCCAGCAGTTTTAGTCTAGCGGGGCTCTACAATGAGCAGTTCTTC; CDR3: CASSFSLAGLYNEQFF
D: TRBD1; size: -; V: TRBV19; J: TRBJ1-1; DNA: TGTGCCAGTACCCTACAGGGACAGGGCACTGAAGCTTTCTTT; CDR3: CASTLQGQGTEAFF
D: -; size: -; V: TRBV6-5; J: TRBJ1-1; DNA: TGTGCCAGCAGTTATAGGAACACTGAAGCTTTCTTT; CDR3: CASSYRNTEAFF
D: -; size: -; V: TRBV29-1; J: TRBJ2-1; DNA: TGCAGCGTTGGCGGGAACTACAATGAGCAGTTCTTC; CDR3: CSVGGNYNEQFF
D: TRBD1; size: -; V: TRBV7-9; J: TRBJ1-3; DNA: TGTGCCAGCAGCTACCGCCGGGACAGGGTGCCGAACACCATATATTTT; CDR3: CASSYRRDRVPNTIYF
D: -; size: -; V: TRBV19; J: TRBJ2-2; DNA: TGTGCCAGTAGTATACCCTCCCTTGCCGGGGAGCTGTTTTTT; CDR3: CASSIPSLAGELFF
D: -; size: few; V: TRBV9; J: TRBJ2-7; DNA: TGTGCCAGCAGCGTCGGAGGGGATGGGGTCTACGAGCAGTACTTC; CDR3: CASSVGGDGVYEQYF
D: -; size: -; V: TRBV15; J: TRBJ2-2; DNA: TGTGCCACCAGCAGAGATAGACTGAGGTACACCGGGGAGCTGTTTTTT; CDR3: CATSRDRLRYTGELFF
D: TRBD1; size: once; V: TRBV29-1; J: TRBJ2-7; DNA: TGCAGCGTCCAGTCCGGGACAGGGAGACACGAGCAGTACTTC; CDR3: CSVQSGTGRHEQYF
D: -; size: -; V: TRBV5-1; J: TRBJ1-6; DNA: TGCGCCAGCAGCCCGGATACAGGATCCTCACCCCTCCACTTT; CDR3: CASSPDTGSSPLHF
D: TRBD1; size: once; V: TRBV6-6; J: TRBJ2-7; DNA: TGTGCCAGCAGTCAATCGGGACAGGGGCTCTCCTACGAGCAGTACTTC; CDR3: CASSQSGQGLSYEQYF
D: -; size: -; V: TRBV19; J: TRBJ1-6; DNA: TGTGCCAGTAGTATAGGGGGCAGTAATTCACCCCTCCACTTT; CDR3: CASSIGGSNSPLHF
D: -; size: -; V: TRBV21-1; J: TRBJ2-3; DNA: TGTGCCAGCAGCAACGTCGGGAATGGTCGGGATACGCAGTATTTT; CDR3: CASSNVGNGRDTQYF
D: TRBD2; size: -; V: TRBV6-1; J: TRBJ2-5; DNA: TGTGCCAGCAGTGGGCAGGCTAGCGGGGGGAGTTCGGAGACCCAGTACTTC; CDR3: CASSGQASGGSSETQYF
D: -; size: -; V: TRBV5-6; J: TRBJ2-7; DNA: TGTGCCAGCAGCTTGCGTCCTAGTGGTTCCTACGAGCAGTACTTC; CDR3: CASSLRPSGSYEQYF
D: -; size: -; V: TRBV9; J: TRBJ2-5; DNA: TGTGCCAGCAGCTCATCAGGGGCTGGATACCAAGAGACCCAGTACTTC; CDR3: CASSSSGAGYQETQYF
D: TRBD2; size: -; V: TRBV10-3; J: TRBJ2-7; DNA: TGTGCCATCAGTGCAGTAGCGGGGCACTCCTACGAGCAGTACTTC; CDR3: CAISAVAGHSYEQYF